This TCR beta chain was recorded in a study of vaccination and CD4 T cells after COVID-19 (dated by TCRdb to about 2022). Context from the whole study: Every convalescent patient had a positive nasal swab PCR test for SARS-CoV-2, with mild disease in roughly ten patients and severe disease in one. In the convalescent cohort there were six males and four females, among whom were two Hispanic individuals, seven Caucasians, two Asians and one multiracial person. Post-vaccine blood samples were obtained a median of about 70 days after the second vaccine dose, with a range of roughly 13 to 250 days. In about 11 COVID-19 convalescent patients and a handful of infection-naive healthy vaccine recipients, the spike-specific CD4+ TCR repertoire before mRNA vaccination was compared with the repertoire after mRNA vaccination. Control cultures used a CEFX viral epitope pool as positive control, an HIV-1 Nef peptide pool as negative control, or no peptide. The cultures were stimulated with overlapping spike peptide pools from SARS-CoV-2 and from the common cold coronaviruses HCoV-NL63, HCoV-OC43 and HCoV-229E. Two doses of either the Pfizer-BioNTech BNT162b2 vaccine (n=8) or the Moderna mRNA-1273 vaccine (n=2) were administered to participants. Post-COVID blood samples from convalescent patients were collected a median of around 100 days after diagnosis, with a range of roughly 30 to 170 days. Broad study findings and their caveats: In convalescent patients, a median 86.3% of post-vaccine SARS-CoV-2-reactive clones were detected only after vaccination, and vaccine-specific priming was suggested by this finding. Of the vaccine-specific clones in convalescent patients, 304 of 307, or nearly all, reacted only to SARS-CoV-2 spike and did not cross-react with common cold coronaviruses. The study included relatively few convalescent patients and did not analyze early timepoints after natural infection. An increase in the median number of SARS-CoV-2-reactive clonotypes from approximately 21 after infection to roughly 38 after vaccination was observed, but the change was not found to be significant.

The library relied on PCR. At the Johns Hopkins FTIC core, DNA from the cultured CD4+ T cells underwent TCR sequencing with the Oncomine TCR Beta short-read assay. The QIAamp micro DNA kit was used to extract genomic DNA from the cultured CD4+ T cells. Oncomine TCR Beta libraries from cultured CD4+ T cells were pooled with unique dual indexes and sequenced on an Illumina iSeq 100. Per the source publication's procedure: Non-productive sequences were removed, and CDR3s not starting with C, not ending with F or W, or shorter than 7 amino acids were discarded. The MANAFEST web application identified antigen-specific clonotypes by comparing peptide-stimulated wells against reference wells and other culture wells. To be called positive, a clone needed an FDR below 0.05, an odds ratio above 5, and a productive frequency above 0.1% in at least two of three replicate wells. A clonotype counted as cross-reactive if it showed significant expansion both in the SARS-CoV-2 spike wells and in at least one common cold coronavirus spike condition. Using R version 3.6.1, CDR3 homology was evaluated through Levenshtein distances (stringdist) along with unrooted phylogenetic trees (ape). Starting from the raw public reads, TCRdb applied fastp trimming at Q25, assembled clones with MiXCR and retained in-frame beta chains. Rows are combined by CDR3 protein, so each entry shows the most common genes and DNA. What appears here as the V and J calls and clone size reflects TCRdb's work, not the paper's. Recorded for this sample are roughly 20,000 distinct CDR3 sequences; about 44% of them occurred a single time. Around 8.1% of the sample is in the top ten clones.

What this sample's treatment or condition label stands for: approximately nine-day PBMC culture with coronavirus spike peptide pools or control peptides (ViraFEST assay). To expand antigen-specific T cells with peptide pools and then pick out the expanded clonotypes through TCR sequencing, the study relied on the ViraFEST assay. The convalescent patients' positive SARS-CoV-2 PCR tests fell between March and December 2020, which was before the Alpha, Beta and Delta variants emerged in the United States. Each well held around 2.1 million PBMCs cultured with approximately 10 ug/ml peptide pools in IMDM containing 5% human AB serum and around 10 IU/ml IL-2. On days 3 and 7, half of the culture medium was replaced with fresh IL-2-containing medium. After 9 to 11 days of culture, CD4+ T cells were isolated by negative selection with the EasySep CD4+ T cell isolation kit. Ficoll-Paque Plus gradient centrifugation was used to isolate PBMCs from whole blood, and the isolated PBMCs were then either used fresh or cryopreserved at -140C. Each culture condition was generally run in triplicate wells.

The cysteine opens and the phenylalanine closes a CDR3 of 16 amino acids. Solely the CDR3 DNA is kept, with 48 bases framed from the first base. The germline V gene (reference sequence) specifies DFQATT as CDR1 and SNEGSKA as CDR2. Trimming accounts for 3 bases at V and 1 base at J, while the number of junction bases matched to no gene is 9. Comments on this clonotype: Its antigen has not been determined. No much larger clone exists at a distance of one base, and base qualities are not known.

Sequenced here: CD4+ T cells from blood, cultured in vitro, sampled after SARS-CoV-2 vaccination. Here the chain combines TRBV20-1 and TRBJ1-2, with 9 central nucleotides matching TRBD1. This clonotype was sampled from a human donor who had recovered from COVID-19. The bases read TGCAGTGCTAGTGGGACAGGGACCCTGCATAACTATGGCTACACCTTC. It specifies CSASGTGTLHNYGYTF.